These 16 T cell receptor beta chains were all obtained from the same sample, sequenced in a study of OX40 agonist ivuxolimab in advanced cancers. Assay: immunoSEQ multiplex PCR; the TCRdb copy retains only in-frame clones and omits some. The sample lists 55,000 to 75,000 clones, roughly 85% occurring once. Material: CD4+ or CD8+ T cells sorted from blood, obtained in a trial of the OX40 agonist ivuxolimab. All receptors come from an adult with an advanced solid tumor such as melanoma, head and neck, liver or kidney cancer.

This chain uses TRBV18 with TRBJ2-5; possibly TRBD2 for D (5 bases). The CDR3 contains 13 residues. V shed 1 base and J shed 3 bases, with 6 bases lying between them. Per the germline V gene, CDR1 is KGHSH and CDR2 is LQKENI. The CDR3 loop is CASSPQREETQYF. The CDR3 DNA reads as TGTGCCAGCTCACCACAGAGGGAAGAGACCCAGTACTTC.

The chain couples TRBV30 to TRBJ1-6; D not resolved. The CDR3 extends over 13 amino acids. Germline-derived CDR1 and CDR2 are GTSNPN and SVGIG (reference sequence). V lost 3 bases and J 9 bases, leaving 12 bases between the germline ends. In nucleotides, the CDR3 is TGTGCCTGGAGGCGTGGGCAATCTTCACCCCTCCACTTT. Its translation is CAWRRGQSSPLHF.

This chain connects TRBV5-1 to TRBJ2-6; 7 bases fit TRBD1. This CDR3 is built from 17 residues. V shed 2 bases, J shed 0 bases, and the junction held 5 bases outside the gene matches. Germline V gene lookup returns CDR1 SGHRS and CDR2 YFSETQ. The CDR3 DNA is TGCGCCAGCAGCTTAAAGCCAGGGGGCTCTGGGGCCAACGTCCTGACTTTC. It yields the protein CASSLKPGGSGANVLTF.

The chain combines TRBV9 with TRBJ2-3, with unresolved D. V shed 0 bases and J shed 2 bases, with 13 bases lying between them. Germline V gene lookup returns CDR1 SGDLS and CDR2 YYNGEE. The CDR3 is 16 amino acids. CDR3 in DNA: TGTGCCAGCAGCGTAGGAGACCCTCCAATCACAGATACGCAGTATTTT. Translated, it gives CASSVGDPPITDTQYF.

This clone has more than one count but fewer than ten. The genes are TRBV7-9 and TRBJ2-1, with unresolved D. CDR1 is SEHNR and CDR2 is FQNEAQ in the germline V gene (reference sequence). V was shortened by 5 bases and J by 16 bases, with 6 bases between the two germline ends. CDR3 length equals 8 residues. The CDR3 DNA sequence: TGTGCCAGCAGCCCACAATTCTTC. Translation: CASSPQFF.

The chain combines TRBV5-1 with TRBJ1-4; a weak D match, TRBD1 (5 bases). The CDR3 length is 14 residues. V lost 3 bases, J lost 5 bases, and 11 bases lay in between. The germline V gene encodes CDR1 SGHRS and CDR2 YFSETQ. The chain's CDR3 is CASSWDGSNEKLFF. The DNA for the CDR3 is TGCGCCAGCAGCTGGGACGGATCAAATGAAAAACTGTTTTTT.

This rearrangement joins TRBV4-2 to TRBJ2-2; 7 bases agree with TRBD1. CDR3 length: 17 residues. V gave up 1 base and J gave up 6 bases; unmatched junction bases: 11. Germline CDR1 LGHNA, CDR2 YNFKEQ. CDR3 residues: CASSQVSRGSGPGELFF. As DNA, the CDR3 is TGTGCCAGCAGCCAAGTATCCAGGGGGTCGGGTCCCGGGGAGCTGTTTTTT.

The chain couples TRBV5-5 to TRBJ1-5; TRBD1 aligns across 7 bases. V shed 3 bases and J 6 bases; nucleotides not matched to a gene: 12. The CDR3 loop spans 16 amino acids. Germline V gives CDR1 SGHKS, CDR2 YYEKEE (reference sequence). The CDR3 DNA reads as TGTGCCAGCAGCTGGGCCGGGACAGCCTTGGGTCAGCCCCAGCATTTT. This encodes CASSWAGTALGQPQHF.

Concerning this clone: The junction departs from the called germline gene at one end, perhaps through a read error. This sequence joins TRBV9 and TRBJ2-1, with D unclear. This CDR3 comprises 17 residues. Germline V lookup: CDR1 SGDLS, CDR2 YYNGEE. The CDR3 DNA reads as TGCGCCAGCAGCGTAACAATTACACCGAGGCCCTACAATGAGCAGTTCTTC. Translation: CASSVTITPRPYNEQFF.

The rearrangement joins TRBV18 to TRBJ1-5; 9 bases agree with TRBD1. This CDR3 has 15 amino acids. Per the germline V gene, CDR1 is KGHSH and CDR2 is LQKENI. Trimming at V came to 6 bases and at J to 3 bases, leaving 6 bases not matched to a gene. CDR3 DNA sequence: TGTGCCAGCTCGTGGACAGGGGCTCTCAATCAGCCCCAGCATTTT. Protein product: CASSWTGALNQPQHF.

This sequence joins TRBV10-1 and TRBJ1-5; tentative D call: TRBD1 (6 bases). The CDR3 has 16 residues. CDR1 and CDR2 from the germline V gene are WNHNN and SYGVQD (reference sequence). V lost 9 bases and J 0 bases, leaving 18 bases between the germline ends. This chain's CDR3 is CARKWGDKYSNQPQHF. CDR3 coding DNA: TGCGCCAGAAAGTGGGGGGACAAATATAGCAATCAGCCCCAGCATTTT.

The chain employs TRBV29-1 and TRBJ2-1, with TRBD2 matching 8 bases. The CDR3 is made up of 12 amino acids. Trimming at V came to 7 bases and at J to 7 bases, leaving 6 bases not matched to a gene. Germline assignment: CDR1 SQVTM and CDR2 ANQGSEA. CDR3 DNA: TGCAGCGCCCAATCGGGGGGGAATGAGCAGTTCTTC. Translated: CSAQSGGNEQFF.

The chain carries TRBV18 and TRBJ1-4; D perhaps matches TRBD1 (5 bases). Germline V lookup: CDR1 KGHSH, CDR2 LQKENI. Trimming stripped 1 base from V and 8 bases from J, with 14 bases between. The CDR3 covers 15 residues. The CDR3 DNA is TGTGCCAGCTCACCACGCCCACAGGTGGGGGAAAAACTGTTTTTT. Its translation: CASSPRPQVGEKLFF.

The V call is TRBV5-1, the J call TRBJ2-5, with TRBD1 identical over 7 bases. The DNA end is more similar to TRBJ2-7, so the J call may be wrong. This CDR3 has 13 residues. Germline V gene sequence: CDR1 SGHRS, CDR2 YFSETQ. CDR3 sequence reads: CASRQGSSYEQYF. In DNA, the CDR3 is TGCGCCAGCAGACAGGGGAGCTCCTACGAGCAGTACTTC.

The chain employs TRBV28 and TRBJ2-7; a possible D gene is TRBD2 (6 bases). V gave up 2 bases and J gave up 2 bases, with 10 bases separating them. The germline V gene encodes CDR1 MDHEN and CDR2 SYDVKM. CDR3 length: 14 residues. The CDR3 DNA reads as TGTGCCAGCAGTTTAGGAGGGCCAACCTACGAGCAGTACTTC. This sequence encodes CASSLGGPTYEQYF.

The V gene is TRBV19, the J gene TRBJ1-2, with D possibly TRBD1 on 5 matching bases. This CDR3 has 13 residues. Per the germline V gene, CDR1 is LNHDA and CDR2 is SQIVND (reference sequence). With 6 bases removed from V and 6 bases from J, the gap between germline ends came to 14 bases. CDR3 bases: TGTGCCAGTAGCCCCGGGCAGGGTCATGGCTACACCTTC. It translates to CASSPGQGHGYTF.